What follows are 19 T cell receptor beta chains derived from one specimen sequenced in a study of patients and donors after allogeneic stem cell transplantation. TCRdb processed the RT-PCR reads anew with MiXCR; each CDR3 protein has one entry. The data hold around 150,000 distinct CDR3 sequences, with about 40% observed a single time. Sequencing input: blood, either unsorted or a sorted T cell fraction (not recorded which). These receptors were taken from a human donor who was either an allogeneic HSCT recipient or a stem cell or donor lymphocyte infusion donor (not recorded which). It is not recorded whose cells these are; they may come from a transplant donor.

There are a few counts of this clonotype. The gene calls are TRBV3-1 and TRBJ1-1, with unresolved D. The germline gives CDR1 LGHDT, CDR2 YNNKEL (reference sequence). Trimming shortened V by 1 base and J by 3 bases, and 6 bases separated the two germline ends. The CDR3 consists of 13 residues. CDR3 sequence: CASSQGIYTEAFF. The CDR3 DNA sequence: TGTGCCAGCAGCCAAGGTATATACACTGAAGCTTTCTTT.

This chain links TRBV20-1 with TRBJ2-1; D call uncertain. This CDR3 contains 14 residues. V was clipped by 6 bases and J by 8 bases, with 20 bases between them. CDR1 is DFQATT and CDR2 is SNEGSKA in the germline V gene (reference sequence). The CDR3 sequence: CSAKRNVLLHEQFF. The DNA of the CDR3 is TGCAGTGCGAAGCGAAACGTCTTACTGCATGAGCAGTTCTTC.

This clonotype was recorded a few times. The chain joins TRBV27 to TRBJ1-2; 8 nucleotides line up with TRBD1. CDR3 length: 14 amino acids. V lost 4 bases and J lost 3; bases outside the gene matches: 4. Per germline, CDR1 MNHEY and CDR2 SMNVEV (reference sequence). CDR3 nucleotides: TGTGCCAGCAGTTATGGACAGGGAGACTATGGCTACACCTTC. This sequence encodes CASSYGQGDYGYTF.

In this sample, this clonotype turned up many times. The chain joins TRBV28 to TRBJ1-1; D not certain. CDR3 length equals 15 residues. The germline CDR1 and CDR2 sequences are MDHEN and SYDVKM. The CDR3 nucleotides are TGTGCGACCCTGGCTTCTCGGGGATATTACACTGAAGCTTTCTTT. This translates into CATLASRGYYTEAFF.

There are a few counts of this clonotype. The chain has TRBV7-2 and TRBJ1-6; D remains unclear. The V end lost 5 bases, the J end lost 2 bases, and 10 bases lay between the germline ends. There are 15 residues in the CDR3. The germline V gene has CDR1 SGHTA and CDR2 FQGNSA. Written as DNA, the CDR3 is TGTGCCAGCAGCCCATACGGCCCCTATAATTCACCCCTCCACTTT. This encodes CASSPYGPYNSPLHF.

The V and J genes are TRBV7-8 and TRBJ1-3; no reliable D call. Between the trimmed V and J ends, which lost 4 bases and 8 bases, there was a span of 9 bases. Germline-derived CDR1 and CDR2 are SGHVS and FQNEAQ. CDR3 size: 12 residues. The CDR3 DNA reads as TGTGCCAGCAGCTCCTCTTCCGACACCATATATTTT. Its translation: CASSSSSDTIYF.

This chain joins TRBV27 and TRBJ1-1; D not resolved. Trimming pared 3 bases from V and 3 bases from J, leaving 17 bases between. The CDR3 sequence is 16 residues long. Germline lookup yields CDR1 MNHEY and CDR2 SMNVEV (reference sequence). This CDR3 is CASSFGVGIKHTEAFF. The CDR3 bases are TGTGCCAGCAGTTTTGGGGTCGGAATAAAACACACTGAAGCTTTCTTT.

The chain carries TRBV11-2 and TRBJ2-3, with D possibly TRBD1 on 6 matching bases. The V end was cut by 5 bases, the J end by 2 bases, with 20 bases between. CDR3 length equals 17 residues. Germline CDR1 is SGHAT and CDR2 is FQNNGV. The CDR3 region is CASSRTGLGAATDTQYF. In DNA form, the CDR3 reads TGTGCCAGCAGCCGAACAGGGCTGGGGGCGGCCACAGATACGCAGTATTTT. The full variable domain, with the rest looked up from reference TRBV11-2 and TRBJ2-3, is EAGVAQSPRYKIIEKRQSVAFWCNPISGHATLYWYQQILGQGPKLLIQFQNNGVVDDSQLPKDRFSAERLKGVDSTLKIQPAKLEDSAVYLCASSRTGLGAATDTQYFGPGTRLTVL.

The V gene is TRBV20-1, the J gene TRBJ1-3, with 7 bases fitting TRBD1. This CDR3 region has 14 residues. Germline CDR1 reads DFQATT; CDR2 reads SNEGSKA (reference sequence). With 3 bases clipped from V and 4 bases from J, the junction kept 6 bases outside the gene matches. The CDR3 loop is CSASSEGAGNTIYF. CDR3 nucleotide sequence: TGCAGTGCTAGCTCAGAGGGGGCGGGAAACACCATATATTTT.

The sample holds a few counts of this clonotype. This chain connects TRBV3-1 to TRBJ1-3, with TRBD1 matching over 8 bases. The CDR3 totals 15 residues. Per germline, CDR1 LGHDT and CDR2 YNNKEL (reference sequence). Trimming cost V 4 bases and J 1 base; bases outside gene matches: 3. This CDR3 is CASSPRTGSGNTIYF. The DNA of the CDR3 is TGTGCCAGCAGCCCAAGGACAGGGTCTGGAAACACCATATATTTT. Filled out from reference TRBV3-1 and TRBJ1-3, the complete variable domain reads DTAVSQTPKYLVTQMGNDKSIKCEQNLGHDTMYWYKQDSKKFLKIMFSYNNKELIINETVPNRFSPKSPDKAHLNLHINSLELGDSAVYFCASSPRTGSGNTIYFGEGSWLTVV.

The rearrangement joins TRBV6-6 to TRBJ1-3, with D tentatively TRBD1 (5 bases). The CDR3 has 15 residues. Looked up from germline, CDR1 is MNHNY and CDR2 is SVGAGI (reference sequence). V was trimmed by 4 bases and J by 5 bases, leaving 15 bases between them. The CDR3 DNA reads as TGTGCCAGCAGTTCCCCGACGGGACCCAGAAACACCATATATTTT. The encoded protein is CASSSPTGPRNTIYF.

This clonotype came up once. DNA of the CDR3: TGCGCCAGCAGCTTTGGGGGCCTCGGGGAGCTGTTTTTT. Its translation: CASSFGGLGELFF. The rearrangement uses TRBV5-1 and TRBJ2-2, with D possibly being TRBD1 (6 bases). CDR1 and CDR2 (germline): SGHRS, YFSETQ. V gave up 2 bases and J gave up 7 bases, with 9 bases separating them. The CDR3 has 13 amino acids.

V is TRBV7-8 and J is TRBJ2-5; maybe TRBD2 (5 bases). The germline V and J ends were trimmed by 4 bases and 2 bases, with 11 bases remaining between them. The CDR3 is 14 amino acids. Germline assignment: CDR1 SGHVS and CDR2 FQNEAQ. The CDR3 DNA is TGTGCCAGCAGCTCTCCCGGGAAACAAGAGACCCAGTACTTC. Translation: CASSSPGKQETQYF.

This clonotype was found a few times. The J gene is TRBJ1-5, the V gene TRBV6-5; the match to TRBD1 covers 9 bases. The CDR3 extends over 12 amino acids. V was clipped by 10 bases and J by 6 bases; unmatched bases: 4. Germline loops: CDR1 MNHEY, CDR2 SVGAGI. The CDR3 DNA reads TGTGCCACGGGACAGGGAATTCAGCCCCAGCATTTT. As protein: CATGQGIQPQHF.

The CDR3 nucleotides read TGCGCCAGCAGCTTCCAAAGGGGTGAAGCTTTCTTT. Protein sequence: CASSFQRGEAFF. This chain uses TRBV5-1 with TRBJ1-1; D possibly corresponds to TRBD1 (5 bases). The V gene's germline CDR1 is SGHRS and CDR2 YFSETQ. V was trimmed by 2 bases and J by 7 bases, leaving 9 bases between them. This CDR3 contains 12 residues.

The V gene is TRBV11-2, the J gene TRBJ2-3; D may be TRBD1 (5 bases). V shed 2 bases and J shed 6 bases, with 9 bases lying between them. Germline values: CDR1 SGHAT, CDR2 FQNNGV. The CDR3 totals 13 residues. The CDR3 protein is CASSLSRVDTQYF. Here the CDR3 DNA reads TGTGCCAGCAGCTTATCCAGGGTGGATACGCAGTATTTT.

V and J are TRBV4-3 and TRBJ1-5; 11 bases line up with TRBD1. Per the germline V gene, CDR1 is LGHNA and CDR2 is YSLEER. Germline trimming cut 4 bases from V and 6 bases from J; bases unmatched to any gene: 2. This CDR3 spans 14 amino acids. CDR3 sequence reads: CASSPDRGPQPQHF. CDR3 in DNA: TGCGCCAGCAGCCCGGACAGGGGGCCTCAGCCCCAGCATTTT.

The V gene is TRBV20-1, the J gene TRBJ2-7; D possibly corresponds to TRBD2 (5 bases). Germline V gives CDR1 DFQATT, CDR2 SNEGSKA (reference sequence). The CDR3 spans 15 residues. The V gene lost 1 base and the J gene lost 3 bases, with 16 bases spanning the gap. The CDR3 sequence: CSARAYGTGIYEQYF. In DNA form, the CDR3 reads TGCAGTGCTAGAGCCTATGGAACGGGGATCTACGAGCAGTACTTC.

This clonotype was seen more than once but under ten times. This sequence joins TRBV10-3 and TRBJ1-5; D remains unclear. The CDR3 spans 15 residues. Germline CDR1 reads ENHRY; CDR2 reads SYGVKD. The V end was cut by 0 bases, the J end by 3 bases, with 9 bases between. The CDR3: CAISESWAVNQPQHF. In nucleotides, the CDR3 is TGTGCCATCAGTGAGTCATGGGCCGTCAATCAGCCCCAGCATTTT.